What follows are 17 T cell receptor beta chains derived from one specimen sequenced in a study of cytomegalovirus exposure and HLA in healthy donors. In the PCR, 60 Vbeta and 13 Jbeta primers were used. TCRdb's copy holds only in-frame clones and misses some; the assay was immunoSEQ multiplex PCR. In the table there are more than 110,000 clones, 82% of which are singletons. Sequencing used PBMCs. Every receptor here comes from a young man in good health and CMV-seropositive.

This chain connects TRBV25-1 to TRBJ2-3, with TRBD1 matching over 10 bases. With 8 bases clipped from V and 5 bases from J, the junction kept 10 bases outside the gene matches. The CDR3 has 15 residues. Germline V CDR1 and CDR2: MGHDK, SYGVNS. CDR3: CASGARTGGEDTQYF. CDR3 nucleotides: TGTGCCAGCGGGGCCCGGACAGGGGGGGAAGATACGCAGTATTTT.

This clone appeared once. The chain is built from TRBV9 and TRBJ1-2, with 9 bases that match TRBD1. There are 16 residues in the CDR3. The V segment lost 2 bases and the J segment 1 base; nucleotides outside the gene matches: 6. Germline loops: CDR1 SGDLS, CDR2 YYNGEE. The CDR3 here is CASSVGRDRVNYGYTF. In DNA, the CDR3 is TGTGCCAGCAGCGTTGGAAGGGACAGGGTTAACTATGGCTACACCTTC.

The chain combines TRBV4-1 with TRBJ2-3, with D uncertain. The CDR3 consists of 15 residues. Trimming stripped 1 base from V and 3 bases from J, with 11 bases between. Germline CDR1 is MGHRA and CDR2 is YSYEKL. CDR3 DNA: TGCGCCAGCAGCCAAGGGGCCCCACGGACAGATACGCAGTATTTT. Protein product: CASSQGAPRTDTQYF.

The chain employs TRBV7-8 and TRBJ2-1; perhaps TRBD1 as D (6 bases). The CDR3 totals 13 residues. Trimming left V 2 bases short and J 10 bases short, with 12 bases between. The V gene's germline CDR1 is SGHVS and CDR2 FQNEAQ. The CDR3 DNA sequence: TGTGCCAGCAGCTTATCCGAGCAGGGGGAGCAGTTCTTC. Amino acid sequence: CASSLSEQGEQFF. The full variable domain, in which reference TRBV7-8 and TRBJ2-1 provide the parts outside the CDR3, is GAGVSQSPRYKVAKRGQDVALRCDPISGHVSLFWYQQALGQGPEFLTYFQNEAQLDKSGLPSDRFFAERPEGSVSTLKIQRTQQEDSAVYLCASSLSEQGEQFFGPGTRLTVL.

V usage is TRBV5-5 and J usage is TRBJ2-3; TRBD2 matches at 12 bases. The germline gives CDR1 SGHKS, CDR2 YYEKEE (reference sequence). The CDR3 totals 17 residues. V trimming: 4 bases; J trimming: 7 bases; junction bases outside the gene matches: 13. DNA of the CDR3: TGTGCCAGCAGCCCCACCCGGACTAGCGGGATTTCAAATACGCAGTATTTT. Translation gives CASSPTRTSGISNTQYF.

The gene calls are TRBV5-1 and TRBJ2-5; TRBD1 matches 8 bases. Germline V gene data show CDR1 as SGHRS and CDR2 as YFSETQ. V was pared by 3 bases and J by 6 bases, with 13 bases of the junction left unmatched. The CDR3 is 16 amino acids. The CDR3 loop is CASSSPGQGMNKTQYF. CDR3 DNA: TGCGCCAGCAGCTCACCAGGACAGGGAATGAACAAGACCCAGTACTTC.

The chain is built from TRBV30 and TRBJ2-3; a weak D match, TRBD1 (6 bases). The CDR3 sequence is 15 residues long. V was shortened by 3 bases and J by 5 bases, with 18 bases between the two germline ends. Germline V gives CDR1 GTSNPN, CDR2 SVGIG (reference sequence). The CDR3 sequence: CAWSVTGLTGDTQYF. The CDR3 nucleotides are TGTGCCTGGAGCGTTACAGGGTTGACCGGAGATACGCAGTATTTT. Combining the CDR3 with reference TRBV30 and TRBJ2-3 gives the whole variable domain SQTIHQWPATLVQPVGSPLSLECTVEGTSNPNLYWYRQAAGRGLQLLFYSVGIGQISSEVPQNLSASRPQDRQFILSSKKLLLSDSGFYLCAWSVTGLTGDTQYFGPGTRLTVL.

This clone was picked up a small number of times. This sequence joins TRBV6-5 and TRBJ2-5, with D hard to call. This CDR3 comprises 13 residues. In germline, CDR1 is MNHEY, CDR2 SVGAGI. The V end was cut by 4 bases, the J end by 0 bases, with 6 bases between. The CDR3 sequence is CASSLSYQETQYF. Here the CDR3 DNA reads TGTGCCAGCAGTTTATCGTACCAAGAGACCCAGTACTTC.

The chain joins TRBV7-6 to TRBJ2-5; D uncertain. The CDR3 runs 13 residues. Germline CDR1 and CDR2: SGHVS and FNYEAQ. Between the trimmed V and J ends, which lost 2 bases and 2 bases, there was a span of 6 bases. This CDR3 is CASSLFRQETQYF. The CDR3, as DNA: TGTGCCAGCAGCTTATTCAGGCAAGAGACCCAGTACTTC.

This chain joins TRBV6-1 and TRBJ1-3; D is undetermined. Germline V gives CDR1 MNHNS, CDR2 SASEGT. The CDR3 spans 16 residues. The ends were cut back, 0 bases at V and 1 base at J, with 10 bases in the middle. The CDR3 is CASSEAQYSSGNTIYF. CDR3 DNA: TGTGCCAGCAGTGAAGCCCAATACAGTTCTGGAAACACCATATATTTT.

The gene calls are TRBV5-4 and TRBJ1-2; D perhaps matches TRBD1 (6 bases). Germline loops: CDR1 SGHNT, CDR2 YYREEE (reference sequence). The length of the CDR3 is 15 residues. Trimming cost V 4 bases and J 1 base, with 14 bases left between them. The CDR3: CASSAEGVYNYGYTF. The CDR3 DNA sequence: TGTGCCAGCAGCGCCGAGGGGGTCTATAACTATGGCTACACCTTC.

V is TRBV6-5 and J is TRBJ2-7, with D tentatively TRBD2 (6 bases). The length of the CDR3 is 14 residues. V dropped 0 bases and J dropped 3 bases, with 9 bases sitting between them. Germline loops: CDR1 MNHEY, CDR2 SVGAGI. The CDR3 loop is CASSYSAGNYEQYF. CDR3 bases: TGTGCCAGCAGTTACTCGGCGGGGAACTACGAGCAGTACTTC.

Note on this clone: Other nucleotide sequences in the sample specify the same CDR3. This chain connects TRBV28 to TRBJ1-1, with D possibly TRBD1 on 5 matching bases. CDR1 MDHEN and CDR2 SYDVKM come from the germline V gene. V lost 5 bases to trimming and J lost 5 bases, with 15 bases between them. This CDR3 comprises 14 residues. CDR3 nucleotides: TGTGCCAGCAGTCCTCTATTCGGGGGGACTGAAGCTTTCTTT. Protein sequence: CASSPLFGGTEAFF.

The V and J genes are TRBV5-4 and TRBJ1-2, with 7 bases that match TRBD1. Trimming removed 0 bases from V and 4 bases from J; junction bases left unmatched: 6. This CDR3 comprises 15 residues. Per germline, CDR1 SGHNT and CDR2 YYREEE (reference sequence). DNA for the CDR3: TGTGCCAGCAGCTTGGGTGGGGGACAGCCCTATGGCTACACCTTC. Translating it yields CASSLGGGQPYGYTF.

The J gene is TRBJ2-7, the V gene TRBV6-6; 11 bases match TRBD2. The CDR3 loop spans 15 amino acids. From germline, CDR1 is MNHNY and CDR2 SVGAGI (reference sequence). The V gene end was trimmed by 7 bases and the J gene end by 6 bases; junction bases not matched to a gene: 11. CDR3 residues: CASNAPSGGPGEQYF. Written as DNA, the CDR3 is TGTGCCAGCAACGCCCCTAGCGGGGGGCCCGGCGAGCAGTACTTC.

This clone was recorded once. J is TRBJ2-3 and V is TRBV5-1; D gene ambiguous. V was clipped by 1 base and J by 4 bases, with 19 bases between them. Germline CDR1 SGHRS, CDR2 YFSETQ. CDR3 length: 17 amino acids. The CDR3 loop is CASSLYFAGEEADTQYF. The CDR3 bases are TGCGCCAGCAGCTTGTATTTTGCTGGAGAAGAGGCAGATACGCAGTATTTT.

The V call is TRBV18, the J call TRBJ2-5, with D unresolved. The CDR3 extends over 12 amino acids. V shed 3 bases and J shed 0 bases, with 2 bases lying between them. From germline, CDR1 is KGHSH and CDR2 LQKENI. The CDR3 DNA sequence: TGTGCCAGCTCACCCGACCAAGAGACCCAGTACTTC. Its protein is CASSPDQETQYF.